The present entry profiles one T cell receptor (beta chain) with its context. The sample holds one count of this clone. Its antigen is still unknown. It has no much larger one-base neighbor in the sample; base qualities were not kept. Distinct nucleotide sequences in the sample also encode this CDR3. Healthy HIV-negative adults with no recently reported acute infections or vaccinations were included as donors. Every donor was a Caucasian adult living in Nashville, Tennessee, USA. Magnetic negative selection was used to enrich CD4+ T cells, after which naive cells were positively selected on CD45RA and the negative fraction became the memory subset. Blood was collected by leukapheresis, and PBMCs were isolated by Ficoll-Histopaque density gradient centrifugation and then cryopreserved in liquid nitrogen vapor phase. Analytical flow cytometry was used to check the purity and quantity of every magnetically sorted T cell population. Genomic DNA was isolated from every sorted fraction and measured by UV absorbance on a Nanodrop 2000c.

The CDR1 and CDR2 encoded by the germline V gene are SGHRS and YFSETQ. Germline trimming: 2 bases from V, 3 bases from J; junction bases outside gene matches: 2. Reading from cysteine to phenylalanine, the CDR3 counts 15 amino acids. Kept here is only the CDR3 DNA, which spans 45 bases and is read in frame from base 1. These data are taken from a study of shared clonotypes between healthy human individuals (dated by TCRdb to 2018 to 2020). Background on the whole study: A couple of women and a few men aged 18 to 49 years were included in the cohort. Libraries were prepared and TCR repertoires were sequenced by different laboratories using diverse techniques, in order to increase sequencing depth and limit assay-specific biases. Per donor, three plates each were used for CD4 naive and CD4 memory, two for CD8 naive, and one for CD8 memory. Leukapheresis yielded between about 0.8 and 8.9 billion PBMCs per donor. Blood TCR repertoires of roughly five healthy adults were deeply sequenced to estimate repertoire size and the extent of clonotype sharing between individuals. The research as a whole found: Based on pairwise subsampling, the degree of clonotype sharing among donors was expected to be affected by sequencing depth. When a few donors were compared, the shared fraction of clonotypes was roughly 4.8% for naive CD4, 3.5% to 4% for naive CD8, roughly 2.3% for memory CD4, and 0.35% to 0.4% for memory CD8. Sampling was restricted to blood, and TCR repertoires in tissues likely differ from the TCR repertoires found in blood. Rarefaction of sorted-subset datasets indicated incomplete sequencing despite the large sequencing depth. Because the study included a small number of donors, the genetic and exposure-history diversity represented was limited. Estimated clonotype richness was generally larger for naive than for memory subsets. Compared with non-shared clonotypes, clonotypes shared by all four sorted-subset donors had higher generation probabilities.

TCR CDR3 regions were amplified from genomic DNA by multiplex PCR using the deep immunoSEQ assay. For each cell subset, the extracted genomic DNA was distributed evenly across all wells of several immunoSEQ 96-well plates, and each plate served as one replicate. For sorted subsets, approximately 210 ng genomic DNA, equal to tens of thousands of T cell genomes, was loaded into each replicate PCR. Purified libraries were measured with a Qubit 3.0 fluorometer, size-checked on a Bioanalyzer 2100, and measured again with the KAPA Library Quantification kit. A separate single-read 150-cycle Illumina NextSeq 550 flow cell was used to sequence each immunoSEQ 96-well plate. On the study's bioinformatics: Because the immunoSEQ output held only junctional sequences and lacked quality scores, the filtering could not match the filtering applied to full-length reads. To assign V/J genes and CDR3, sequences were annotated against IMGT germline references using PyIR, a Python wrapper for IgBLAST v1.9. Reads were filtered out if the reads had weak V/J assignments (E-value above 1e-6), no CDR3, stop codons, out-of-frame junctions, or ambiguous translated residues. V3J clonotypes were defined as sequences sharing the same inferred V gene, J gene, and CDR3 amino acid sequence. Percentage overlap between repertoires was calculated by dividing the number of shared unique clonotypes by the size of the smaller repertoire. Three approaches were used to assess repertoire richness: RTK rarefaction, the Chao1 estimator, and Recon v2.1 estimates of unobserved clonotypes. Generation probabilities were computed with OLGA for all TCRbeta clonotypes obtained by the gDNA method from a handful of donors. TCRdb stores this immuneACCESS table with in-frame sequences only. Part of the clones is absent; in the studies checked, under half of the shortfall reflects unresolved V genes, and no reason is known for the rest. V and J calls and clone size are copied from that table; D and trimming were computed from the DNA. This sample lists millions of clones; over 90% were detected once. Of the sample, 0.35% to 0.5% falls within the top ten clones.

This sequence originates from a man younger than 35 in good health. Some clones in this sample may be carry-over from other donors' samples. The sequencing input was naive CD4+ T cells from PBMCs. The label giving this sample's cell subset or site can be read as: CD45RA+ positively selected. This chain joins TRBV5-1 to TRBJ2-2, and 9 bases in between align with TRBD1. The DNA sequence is TGCGCCAGCAGCTTTACAGGGGGCGACACCGGGGAGCTGTTTTTT. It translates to CASSFTGGDTGELFF.